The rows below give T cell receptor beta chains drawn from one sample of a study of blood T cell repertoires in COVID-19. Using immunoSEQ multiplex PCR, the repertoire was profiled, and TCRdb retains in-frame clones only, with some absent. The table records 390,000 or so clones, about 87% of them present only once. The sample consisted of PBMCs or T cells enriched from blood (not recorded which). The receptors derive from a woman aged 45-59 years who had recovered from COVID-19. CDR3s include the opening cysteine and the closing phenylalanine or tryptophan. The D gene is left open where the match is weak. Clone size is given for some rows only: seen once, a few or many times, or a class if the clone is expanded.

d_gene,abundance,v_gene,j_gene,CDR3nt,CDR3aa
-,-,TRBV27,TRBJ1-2,TGTGCCAGCAGTTTGGCGGGGAACTATGGCTACACCTTC,CASSLAGNYGYTF
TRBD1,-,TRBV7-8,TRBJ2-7,TGTGCCAGCAGCTTAGCGGACAGGGGGCTCTACGAGCAGTACTTC,CASSLADRGLYEQYF
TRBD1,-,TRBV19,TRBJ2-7,TGTGCCAGTAGTACGACAGGGACCTCCTACGAGCAGTACTTC,CASSTTGTSYEQYF
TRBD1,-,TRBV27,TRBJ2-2,TGTGCCAGCAGAAGAACAACCGGGACAGGGAACACCGGGGAGCTGTTTTTT,CASRRTTGTGNTGELFF
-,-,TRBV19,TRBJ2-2,TGTGCCAGTAGTTTAGCGGCGAACACCGGGGAGCTGTTTTTT,CASSLAANTGELFF
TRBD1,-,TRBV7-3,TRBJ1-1,TGTGCCAGCGGCAAGACAGGGGACACTGAAGCTTTCTTT,CASGKTGDTEAFF
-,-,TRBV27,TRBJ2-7,TGTGCCAGCAGTTTAACCCCGGGACTCACATACGAGCAGTACTTC,CASSLTPGLTYEQYF
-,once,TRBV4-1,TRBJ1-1,TGCGCCAGCACCCCACAGGGATCAACAGGCACTGAAGCTTTCTTT,CASTPQGSTGTEAFF
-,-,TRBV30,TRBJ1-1,TGTGCCTGGAGTGTATGGGAGGTTTCCACGCTGAGGAGGAACACTGAAGCTTTCTTT,CAWSVWEVSTLRRNTEAFF
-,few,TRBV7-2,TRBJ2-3,TGTGCCAGCAGCTTTGAGGCGGGTAATACAGATACGCAGTATTTT,CASSFEAGNTDTQYF
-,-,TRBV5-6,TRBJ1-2,TGTGCCAGCAGTCAATGGACAGCGACCTTTAACTATGGCTACACCTTC,CASSQWTATFNYGYTF
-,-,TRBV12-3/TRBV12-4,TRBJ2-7,TGTGCCAGCAGTTTTAATTCGGGTGGGCAGTACTTC,CASSFNSGGQYF
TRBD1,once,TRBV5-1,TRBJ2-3,TGCGCCAGCAGCTCGGGACAGCGTATGGCAGATACGCAGTATTTT,CASSSGQRMADTQYF
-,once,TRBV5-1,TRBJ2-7,TGCGCCAGCAGCTTGGAAGGGAGGTCGGGCTACGAGCAGTACTTC,CASSLEGRSGYEQYF
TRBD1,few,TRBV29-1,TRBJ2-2,TGCAGCGTAGTACCGGGACAGGACACCGGGGAGCTGTTTTTT,CSVVPGQDTGELFF
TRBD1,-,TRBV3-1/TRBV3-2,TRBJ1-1,TGTGCCAGCAGCCTAAGGACAGGGGGAACGAACACTGAAGCTTTCTTT,CASSLRTGGTNTEAFF
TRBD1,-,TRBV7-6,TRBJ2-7,TGTGCCAGCAGCTCCCAGGGGGCCGGATACGAGCAGTACTTC,CASSSQGAGYEQYF
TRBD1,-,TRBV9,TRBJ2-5,TGTGCCAGCAGCGTGGGGACAGCCGAAGAGACCCAGTACTTC,CASSVGTAEETQYF
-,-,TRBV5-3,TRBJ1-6,TGTGCCAGAAGCTTCGGGCTCCGACAGACACCCCTCCACTTT,CARSFGLRQTPLHF
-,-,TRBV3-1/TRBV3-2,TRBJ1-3,TGTGCCAGCAGCCAAACAACAGGGCCTGGAAAAACCATATATTTT,CASSQTTGPGKTIYF
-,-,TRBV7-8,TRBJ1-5,TGTGCCAGCAGCTTTGGATCTCTCGGAGATCAGCCCCAGCATTTT,CASSFGSLGDQPQHF
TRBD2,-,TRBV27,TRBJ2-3,TGTGCCAGCAATTTCCGGGGGGGGTTGACAGATACGCAGTATTTT,CASNFRGGLTDTQYF
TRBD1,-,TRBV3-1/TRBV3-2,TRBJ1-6,TGTGCCAGCAGCCAACGGGACAGGGGTAATTCACCCCTCCACTTT,CASSQRDRGNSPLHF
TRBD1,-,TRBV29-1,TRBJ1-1,TGCAGCGTTGGTCGGGACAGTTATGAAGCTTTCTTT,CSVGRDSYEAFF
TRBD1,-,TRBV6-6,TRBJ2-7,TGTGCCAGCAGCACCGGGACAGGGGCAAACGAGCAGTACTTC,CASSTGTGANEQYF
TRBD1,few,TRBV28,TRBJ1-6,TGTGCCAGCAGTTCAGGACAGGGGGATTCACCCCTCCACTTT,CASSSGQGDSPLHF
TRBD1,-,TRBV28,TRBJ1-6,TGTGCCAGCAGTTTATGGGGGACAGGGGGTTCACCCCTCCACTTT,CASSLWGTGGSPLHF
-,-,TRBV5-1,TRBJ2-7,TGCGCCAGCAGCTTGGGCGGGGGCTACTCCTACGAGCAGTACTTC,CASSLGGGYSYEQYF
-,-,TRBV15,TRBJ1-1,TGTGCCACCAGCAGGGCGAACAGACCGGCTTTCTTT,CATSRANRPAFF
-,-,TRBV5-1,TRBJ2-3,TGCGCCAGCAGCTTGGAAACGGTGGGAGGAGGTTGGTATTTT,CASSLETVGGGWYF
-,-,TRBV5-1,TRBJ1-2,TGCGCCAGCAGCTTGGACGGTACTAACTATGGCTACACCTTC,CASSLDGTNYGYTF
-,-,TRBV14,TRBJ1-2,TGTGCCAGCAGCCAAGGAGGGAGGGGACAAATCGTATATGGCTACACCTTC,CASSQGGRGQIVYGYTF
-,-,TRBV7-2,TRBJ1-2,TGTGCCAGCAGCTTTGACAACCTCTCTGGCTACACCTTC,CASSFDNLSGYTF
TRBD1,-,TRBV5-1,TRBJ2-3,TGCGCCAGCAACGACAGGGCGAGTACAGATACGCAGTATTTT,CASNDRASTDTQYF
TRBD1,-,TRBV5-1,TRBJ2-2,TGCGCCAGCAGCCCCCAGGGGGCGACCGGGGAGCTGTTTTTT,CASSPQGATGELFF
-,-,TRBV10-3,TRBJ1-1,TGTGCCATCACCCCGGGCGGGAGGAGTTCTGAAGCTTTCTTT,CAITPGGRSSEAFF
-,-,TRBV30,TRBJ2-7,TGTGCCTGGAACCCTGGACTAAACTACGAGCAGTACTTC,CAWNPGLNYEQYF
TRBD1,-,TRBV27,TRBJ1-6,TGTGCCAGCAGTATCACAGGGGGCGTCTTATATTCACCCCTCCACTTT,CASSITGGVLYSPLHF
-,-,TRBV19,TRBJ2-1,TGTGCCAGTAGTGTTCCCTACCAACTTGAAAATGAGCAGTTCTTC,CASSVPYQLENEQFF
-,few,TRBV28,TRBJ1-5,TGTGCCAGCAGTCTTAATCCCGGGGGGGCCGGACAGCCCCAGCATTTT,CASSLNPGGAGQPQHF
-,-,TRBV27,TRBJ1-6,TGTGCCAGCAGCCCGACGGGTCCCTCACCCCTCCACTTT,CASSPTGPSPLHF
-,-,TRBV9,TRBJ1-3,TGTGCCAGCAGCGTAGGGGCAGGGCAACTTGGAAACACCATATATTTT,CASSVGAGQLGNTIYF
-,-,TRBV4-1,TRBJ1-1,TGCGCCAGCAGCCAATACTGGGCAGGGATGGGGACTGAAGCTTTCTTT,CASSQYWAGMGTEAFF
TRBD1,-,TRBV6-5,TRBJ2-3,TGTGCCAGACCGGGACAGACCACAGATACGCAGTATTTT,CARPGQTTDTQYF
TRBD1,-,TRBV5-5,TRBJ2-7,TGTGCCAGCACCTGGGACAGTCAAACCTACGAGCAGTACTTC,CASTWDSQTYEQYF
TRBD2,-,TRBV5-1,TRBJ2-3,TGCGCCAGTGGGGAGGGGAGTCGCACAGATACGCAGTATTTT,CASGEGSRTDTQYF
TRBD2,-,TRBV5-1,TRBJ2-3,TGCGCCAGCAGCGCACCGGGACTAGCGGGTAATACAGATACGCAGTATTTT,CASSAPGLAGNTDTQYF
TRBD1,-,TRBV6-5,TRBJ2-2,TGTGCCAGCAGTTACCCGGGACAGGCTCACGGGGAGCTGTTTTTT,CASSYPGQAHGELFF
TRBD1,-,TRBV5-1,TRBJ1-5,TGCGCCAGCCGACAGGGGGACAATCAGCCCCAGCATTTT,CASRQGDNQPQHF
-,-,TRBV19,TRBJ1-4,TGTGCCAGTATGCTACAGGGTGAAAAACTGTTTTTT,CASMLQGEKLFF
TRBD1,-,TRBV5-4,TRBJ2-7,TGTGCCAGCAGCGCCCGACAGGGGGCCGGTGAGCAGTACTTC,CASSARQGAGEQYF
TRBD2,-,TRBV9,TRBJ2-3,TGTGCCAGCAGCGTTAGCGGGGGGGCCCCAGATACGCAGTATTTT,CASSVSGGAPDTQYF